This T cell receptor (beta chain) derives from a study of tissue T cells after allogeneic stem cell transplantation (dated by TCRdb to the early 2020s). In the study overall: Over an approximately three-year period, about seven adult allo-HCT recipients with steroid-refractory GVHD were prospectively enrolled in a research-autopsy study. Every GVHD patient got a graft from a donor, with several grafts unmodified and three CD34-selected to deplete T cells. All GVHD patients had gastrointestinal GVHD and received several lines of GVHD-directed therapy; roughly 5 also had skin involvement. A few GVHD patients had pre-transplant PBMCs available, and those PBMCs were of recipient origin. For viably preserved blood and marrow, CD3+ T cells were flow-sorted when cell numbers allowed, whereas DNA was extracted directly from smaller samples. The study profiled TCR beta repertoires across many tissues from research autopsies of patients with and without GVHD, plus mouse models of GVHD. The human arm was a prospective observational study without blinding or randomization. What the authors observed across the whole study: Within patients, how anatomically similar tissues were was a major factor shaping TCR repertoire composition, regardless of disease or transplant status. Only a few T cell clones appeared in more than one patient, yet motif-based clustering showed tissue-specific repertoire signatures that were shared between patients. The patient cohort was small and clinically heterogeneous, and sampling depth was acknowledged as a limitation. Which tissue TCRs were alloreactive or antigen-specific was not determined in the study, and some clones might have been persisting host cells. In both patients and mice, T cells from blood and spleen covered only a limited part of the TCR repertoire found in tissues.

For this clone: Which antigen it targets is not known. No qualities accompany the bases; no much larger clone lies one base away.

This sample's time point label indicates: recipient (host-origin) PBMCs collected before allo-HCT. The receptor library was made with the immunoSEQ multiplex PCR assay. TCRbeta CDR3 sequencing was done by Adaptive Biotechnologies at survey depth, reporting CDR3 sequences, V/J genes, productive frequency and template counts. TCR beta CDR3 regions were amplified from genomic DNA instead of RNA. The original pipeline was this. Jensen-Shannon divergence served to quantify pairwise repertoire overlap between tissues, with 0 meaning identical and 1 meaning complete divergence. Tissues were grouped by single-linkage agglomerative hierarchical clustering of pairwise JSD values, and the clustering results were shown as dendrograms. GLIPH2 was run on all patient samples with simulation_depth 1000, kmer_min_depth 3 and cdr3_length_cutoff 8, and groups with more than two unique CDR3s were retained. A standardized tissue-overlap score was calculated by extrapolating Jaccard GLIPH-group overlap across patients to a standard repertoire size of 1000 clones. Associations of diversity with clinical or experimental variables used linear mixed-effect models with tissue fixed effects and individual random effects. In TCRdb, the immuneACCESS table is reduced to in-frame sequences with V and J assigned. These tables do not hold every clone; where another copy was compared, an unresolved V gene accounts for under half, and the others remain unexplained. Clone size and V and J calls were adopted from that table, with D and trimming inferred from the DNA. This sample lists about 42,000 clones; just under 95% were detected once. The ten largest account for about 4% of the sample.

V is clipped by 7 bases and J by 7 bases, and the sequence between their germline boundaries is 10 bases long. CDR3 length: 10 amino acids, cysteine to phenylalanine. Only the CDR3 DNA is retained, 30 bases long and in frame from the first base. As encoded in the germline V gene, CDR1 is SQVTM while CDR2 is ANQGSEA. This chain is built from TRBV29-1 and TRBJ1-1, with no D gene named confidently. The TCR was taken from a woman aged 35 to 75 who later had graft-versus-host disease after an allogeneic stem cell transplant. The sequences come from blood, collected before transplantation. The CDR3 region: CSGGTGEAFF. The DNA is as follows: TGCAGCGGGGGAACCGGTGAAGCTTTCTTT. Extended through the reference TRBV29-1 and TRBJ1-1 proteins, this CDR3 yields the full variable domain: SAVISQKPSRDICQRGTSLTIQCQVDSQVTMMFWYRQQPGQSLTLIATANQGSEATYESGFVIDKFPISRPNLTFSTLTVSNMSPEDSSIYLCSGGTGEAFFGQGTRLTVV.